These T cell receptor beta chains were read from a single sample in a study of early T cells in non-severe SARS-CoV-2 infection. MiXCR, applied by TCRdb to the 5' RACE reads, yields one record per CDR3 protein. The sample lists roughly 100,000 distinct CDR3 sequences, less than 15% occurring once. The sample taken for sequencing was whole blood. The receptors derive from an adult who was a healthcare worker with PCR-confirmed SARS-CoV-2 infection or an uninfected control (not recorded which). CDR3s include the opening cysteine and the closing phenylalanine or tryptophan. The D gene is left open where the match is weak. Size is stated for part of the rows, as once, few or many counts, or as a class when the clone is expanded.

d_call: TRBD1
clone_size: many
j_call: TRBJ2-1
v_call: TRBV28
cdr3_nt: TGTGCCAGCAGTATTGGGGACAGAGGGTACAATGAGCAGTTCTTC
cdr3_aa: CASSIGDRGYNEQFF

d_call: TRBD2
clone_size: -
j_call: TRBJ2-5
v_call: TRBV29-1
cdr3_nt: TGCAGCGTTAGAGCGGGAGGGGTGGAGACCCAGTACTTC
cdr3_aa: CSVRAGGVETQYF

d_call: -
clone_size: -
j_call: TRBJ2-6
v_call: TRBV28
cdr3_nt: TGTGCCAGCAGGAAGCTAAGCTCTGGGGCCAACGTCCTGACTTTC
cdr3_aa: CASRKLSSGANVLTF

d_call: TRBD2
clone_size: few
j_call: TRBJ2-1
v_call: TRBV12-3/TRBV12-4
cdr3_nt: TGTGCCAGCACCCCCTCCGTACTAGCGGGAGTCGATAATGAGCAGTTCTTC
cdr3_aa: CASTPSVLAGVDNEQFF

d_call: TRBD1
clone_size: many
j_call: TRBJ2-1
v_call: TRBV2
cdr3_nt: TGTGCCAGCAACGAACAGGGGGCAACCTACAATGAGCAGTTCTTC
cdr3_aa: CASNEQGATYNEQFF

d_call: -
clone_size: many
j_call: TRBJ2-1
v_call: TRBV20-1
cdr3_nt: TGCAGCGTAGGCCATGAGCAGTTCTTC
cdr3_aa: CSVGHEQFF

d_call: -
clone_size: few
j_call: TRBJ2-3
v_call: TRBV20-1
cdr3_nt: TGCAGTGCTCCGGCGGGCACAGATACGCAGTATTTT
cdr3_aa: CSAPAGTDTQYF

d_call: TRBD2
clone_size: -
j_call: TRBJ2-1
v_call: TRBV29-1
cdr3_nt: TGCAGCGTTGACATCCGGGAGGGTCAGTTCTTC
cdr3_aa: CSVDIREGQFF

d_call: -
clone_size: few
j_call: TRBJ2-1
v_call: TRBV28
cdr3_nt: TGTGCCAGCACTGGGGGGGCTAGCGGAGCAACAAGGTCCTTC
cdr3_aa: CASTGGASGATRSF

d_call: -
clone_size: few
j_call: TRBJ2-3
v_call: TRBV10-3
cdr3_nt: TGTGCCATCTCGGAAGGGGCCACAGATACGCAGTATTTT
cdr3_aa: CAISEGATDTQYF

d_call: -
clone_size: many
j_call: TRBJ2-7
v_call: TRBV3-1
cdr3_nt: TGTGCCAGCAGCCAAGGCAGGGCCGAGCAGTACTTC
cdr3_aa: CASSQGRAEQYF

d_call: TRBD2
clone_size: few
j_call: TRBJ2-5
v_call: TRBV20-1
cdr3_nt: TGCAGTGCTAGACCCTACCCTAGCGGGGCAAAACATGAGACCCAGTACTTC
cdr3_aa: CSARPYPSGAKHETQYF

d_call: -
clone_size: -
j_call: TRBJ2-5
v_call: TRBV25-1
cdr3_nt: TGTGCCAGCAGTGAATCAGCCACCCAGTACTTC
cdr3_aa: CASSESATQYF

d_call: -
clone_size: -
j_call: TRBJ2-7
v_call: TRBV11-2
cdr3_nt: TGTGCCAGCAGCTTTGGTTCAAGCCAGACCTACGAGCAGTACTTC
cdr3_aa: CASSFGSSQTYEQYF

d_call: TRBD2
clone_size: -
j_call: TRBJ2-1
v_call: TRBV6-5
cdr3_nt: TGTGCCAGCAGATCCGGGACTAGCGGACACAATGAGCAGTTCTTC
cdr3_aa: CASRSGTSGHNEQFF

d_call: -
clone_size: many
j_call: TRBJ1-2
v_call: TRBV6-2/TRBV6-3
cdr3_nt: TGTGCCAGCAGTTTACCAACCGGGAAAACTCGCTATGGCTACACCTTC
cdr3_aa: CASSLPTGKTRYGYTF

d_call: -
clone_size: -
j_call: TRBJ2-7
v_call: TRBV20-1
cdr3_nt: TGCAGTGCTAGAGACCCAGGGGTCGAGCAGTACTTC
cdr3_aa: CSARDPGVEQYF

d_call: -
clone_size: -
j_call: TRBJ1-1
v_call: TRBV18
cdr3_nt: TGTGCCAGCTCAGCGGCGGGATCCGGGGCCACTGAAGCTTTCTTT
cdr3_aa: CASSAAGSGATEAFF

d_call: TRBD1
clone_size: -
j_call: TRBJ2-7
v_call: TRBV9
cdr3_nt: TGTGCCAGCAGCGCCGGACAGGGGTTAGACTCCTACGAGCAGTACTTC
cdr3_aa: CASSAGQGLDSYEQYF

d_call: TRBD1
clone_size: many
j_call: TRBJ1-5
v_call: TRBV10-3
cdr3_nt: TGTGCCATCGGACAGGGAAATCAGCCCCAGCATTTT
cdr3_aa: CAIGQGNQPQHF

d_call: TRBD2
clone_size: few
j_call: TRBJ2-5
v_call: TRBV7-2
cdr3_nt: TGTGCCAGCAGCGCCGGGACTAGCGGGAGTTGGCTGTGGGAGACCCAGTACTTC
cdr3_aa: CASSAGTSGSWLWETQYF

d_call: TRBD1
clone_size: -
j_call: TRBJ1-5
v_call: TRBV6-2/TRBV6-3
cdr3_nt: TGTGCCAGCAGTGCCCGGGACAGTTTCGTGGGCAATCAGCCCCAGCATTTT
cdr3_aa: CASSARDSFVGNQPQHF

d_call: TRBD1
clone_size: -
j_call: TRBJ2-7
v_call: TRBV20-1
cdr3_nt: TGCAGTGCCCCCTGGGGGCAGGGGGCTTACGAGCAGTACTTC
cdr3_aa: CSAPWGQGAYEQYF

d_call: -
clone_size: few
j_call: TRBJ1-2
v_call: TRBV12-3/TRBV12-4
cdr3_nt: TGTGCCAGCAGTCGGGGGGCGAACTATGGCTACACCTTC
cdr3_aa: CASSRGANYGYTF

d_call: -
clone_size: few
j_call: TRBJ2-1
v_call: TRBV9
cdr3_nt: TGTGCCAGCAGCCCCCACTTGGGCGGGCCTCGATACAATGAGCAGTTCTTC
cdr3_aa: CASSPHLGGPRYNEQFF

d_call: -
clone_size: -
j_call: TRBJ2-7
v_call: TRBV6-6
cdr3_nt: TGTGCCAGCAGTTACTCTAAGACAGGCATCTCCTACGAGCAGTACTTC
cdr3_aa: CASSYSKTGISYEQYF

d_call: -
clone_size: few
j_call: TRBJ1-4
v_call: TRBV6-5
cdr3_nt: TGTGCCAGCAGTCGTGGTAGGGGGGAAAAACTGTTTTTT
cdr3_aa: CASSRGRGEKLFF

d_call: -
clone_size: many
j_call: TRBJ1-2
v_call: TRBV12-3/TRBV12-4
cdr3_nt: TGTGCCAGCAGTTTGGGAACTCAGGGGTCGGGCTACACCTTC
cdr3_aa: CASSLGTQGSGYTF

d_call: -
clone_size: -
j_call: TRBJ1-1
v_call: TRBV2
cdr3_nt: TGTGCCAGCAGTAAGGAAGTAAACACTGAAGCTTTCTTT
cdr3_aa: CASSKEVNTEAFF

d_call: TRBD1
clone_size: many
j_call: TRBJ2-5
v_call: TRBV12-3/TRBV12-4
cdr3_nt: TGTGCCAGCAGTCTAGGGACAGTCGAAGAGACCCAGTACTTC
cdr3_aa: CASSLGTVEETQYF

d_call: TRBD2
clone_size: many
j_call: TRBJ2-5
v_call: TRBV20-1
cdr3_nt: TGCAGTGCTAGAGCCGCTAGCGGGAGGGCCGCAGAGACCCAGTACTTC
cdr3_aa: CSARAASGRAAETQYF

d_call: -
clone_size: many
j_call: TRBJ2-5
v_call: TRBV28
cdr3_nt: TGTGCCAGCAGTTTTGAAGAGACCCAGTACTTC
cdr3_aa: CASSFEETQYF

d_call: -
clone_size: -
j_call: TRBJ2-1
v_call: TRBV19
cdr3_nt: TGTGCCAGTCAGGGGGGAGCCTACAATGAGCAGTTCTTC
cdr3_aa: CASQGGAYNEQFF

d_call: -
clone_size: -
j_call: TRBJ2-2
v_call: TRBV12-3/TRBV12-4
cdr3_nt: TGTGCCAGCAGTTTTTACGGGGAGCTGTTTTTT
cdr3_aa: CASSFYGELFF

d_call: TRBD1
clone_size: few
j_call: TRBJ2-7
v_call: TRBV7-2
cdr3_nt: TGTGCCAGCAGCAAGGACAGGGCCCACGAGCAGTACTTC
cdr3_aa: CASSKDRAHEQYF

d_call: -
clone_size: many
j_call: TRBJ1-5
v_call: TRBV20-1
cdr3_nt: TGCAGTGCCCTTCCGACGTTCGATCAGCCCCAGCATTTT
cdr3_aa: CSALPTFDQPQHF

d_call: -
clone_size: many
j_call: TRBJ2-3
v_call: TRBV5-1
cdr3_nt: TGCGCCAGCAAGGAGGGAAAAACTAGCACAGATACGCAGTATTTT
cdr3_aa: CASKEGKTSTDTQYF

d_call: TRBD1
clone_size: -
j_call: TRBJ1-5
v_call: TRBV6-5
cdr3_nt: TGTGCCAGCAGACCCGGACAGGGTGGTCAGCCCCAGCATTTT
cdr3_aa: CASRPGQGGQPQHF

d_call: TRBD2
clone_size: many
j_call: TRBJ2-2
v_call: TRBV9
cdr3_nt: TGTGCCAGCAGCGATAGGGCTAGCGGGCCCACCGGGGAGCTGTTTTTT
cdr3_aa: CASSDRASGPTGELFF

d_call: -
clone_size: many
j_call: TRBJ2-3
v_call: TRBV12-3/TRBV12-4
cdr3_nt: TGTGCCAGCTCTCGGAATACGCAGTATTTT
cdr3_aa: CASSRNTQYF

d_call: -
clone_size: few
j_call: TRBJ1-4
v_call: TRBV6-1
cdr3_nt: TGTGCCAGCAGTGATCGGGGGGCGGGTGAAAAACTGTTTTTT
cdr3_aa: CASSDRGAGEKLFF

d_call: TRBD1
clone_size: many
j_call: TRBJ2-5
v_call: TRBV12-3/TRBV12-4
cdr3_nt: TGTGCCAGCAGTTGGGGGACAGGGGGCGAGACCCAGTACTTC
cdr3_aa: CASSWGTGGETQYF

d_call: -
clone_size: -
j_call: TRBJ1-6
v_call: TRBV20-1
cdr3_nt: TGCAGTGCTACTGGCGCAGTGGGCAATTCACCCCTCCACTTT
cdr3_aa: CSATGAVGNSPLHF

d_call: -
clone_size: few
j_call: TRBJ1-2
v_call: TRBV16
cdr3_nt: TGTGCCAGCAGCCACGAGGCTAACTATGGCTACACCTTC
cdr3_aa: CASSHEANYGYTF

d_call: TRBD2
clone_size: -
j_call: TRBJ2-7
v_call: TRBV9
cdr3_nt: TGTGCCAGCAGCGTAGGCGGGAGGTCCTCCTACGAGCAGTACTTC
cdr3_aa: CASSVGGRSSYEQYF

d_call: -
clone_size: few
j_call: TRBJ2-1
v_call: TRBV20-1
cdr3_nt: TGCAGTGCTAGTCCTCCTAGAGGCTACAATGAGCAGTTCTTC
cdr3_aa: CSASPPRGYNEQFF